This is a list of T cell receptor beta chains from one sample in a study of spatial heterogeneity in lung cancer. TCRdb processed the 5' RACE reads anew with MiXCR; each CDR3 protein has one entry. The sample yields fewer than 45,000 distinct CDR3 sequences, 6.5% to 9% seen once. The sequencing here drew on PBMCs, taken at surgery. All receptors come from a female donor with early-stage non-small cell lung cancer. Both conserved end residues are part of each CDR3. D genes are given only for firm matches. Clone size appears in some rows only: once, few, many, or a class for an expanded clone.

>-|many|TRBJ2-7|TRBV29-1
TGCAGCGCTTCCGGGACCGGGGATAGGGGAGAGCAGTACTTC
CSASGTGDRGEQYF
>TRBD2|few|TRBJ2-1|TRBV5-1
TGCGCCAGCAGGGGCGTCGGTAGCGGGGGCCCCTCCTACAATGAGCAGTTCTTC
CASRGVGSGGPSYNEQFF
>-|few|TRBJ2-2|TRBV6-1
TGTGCCAGCAGTGTTGGGCAGGGGAGGGCCGGGGAGCTGTTTTTT
CASSVGQGRAGELFF
>-|many|TRBJ1-6|TRBV2
TGTGCCAGTACGGTCCATAATTCACCCCTCCACTTT
CASTVHNSPLHF
>-|many|TRBJ2-2|TRBV21-1
TGTGCCAGCAGCAAGACTAGCGGGAGTCGGAACACCGGGGAGCTGTTTTTT
CASSKTSGSRNTGELFF
>-|many|TRBJ1-2|TRBV6-5
TGTGCCAGCAGGATTGGGTCAAAAGGCTACACCTTC
CASRIGSKGYTF
>-|few|TRBJ1-1|TRBV5-1
TGCGCCAGCAGCTCCCAGTCCCCAACTGAAGCTTTCTTT
CASSSQSPTEAFF
>TRBD2|many|TRBJ2-5|TRBV12-3/TRBV12-4
TGTGCCAGCAGTTTCGGGGGACTAGCCCGCCAAGAGACCCAGTACTTC
CASSFGGLARQETQYF
>-|many|TRBJ1-5|TRBV2
TGTGCCAGCAGTGAAGCGCTATGGCCCCAGCATTTT
CASSEALWPQHF
>-|many|TRBJ2-3|TRBV7-2
TGTGCCAGCAGGAGGGGAAGCACAGATACGCAGTATTTT
CASRRGSTDTQYF
>-|-|TRBJ1-3|TRBV12-3/TRBV12-4
TGTGCCAGCAGTCCGGGGGGCGGAAACACCATATATTTT
CASSPGGGNTIYF
>-|-|TRBJ2-6|TRBV27
TGTGCCAGCAGGGGTACAGGCGGTGGGGCCAACGTCCTGACTTTC
CASRGTGGGANVLTF
>-|many|TRBJ2-5|TRBV7-7
TGTGCTAGCAGCCGGGGCGGGTCGCAAGAGACCCAGTACTTC
CASSRGGSQETQYF
>-|-|TRBJ2-7|TRBV5-1
TGCGCCAGCAGCTTGGCCCCGGGACTCAGCTACGAGCAGTACTTC
CASSLAPGLSYEQYF
>-|-|TRBJ1-2|TRBV11-2
TGTGCCAGCAGCTTATCCTGGCAGGGTACTAACTATGGCTACACCTTC
CASSLSWQGTNYGYTF
>TRBD2|many|TRBJ2-5|TRBV28
TGTGCCAGCAGCATCCCCCGGGGGGGAAGGGAGACCCAGTACTTC
CASSIPRGGRETQYF
>-|-|TRBJ2-5|TRBV20-1
TGCAGTGCTAAGCTAACAGGGCGTTCAGAGACCCAGTACTTC
CSAKLTGRSETQYF
>-|-|TRBJ2-1|TRBV2
TGTGCCATGAAAACGACTGGAGCCTACAATGAGCAGTTCTTC
CAMKTTGAYNEQFF
>-|many|TRBJ2-5|TRBV5-1
TGCGCCAGCAGCTTCACATTGGGGGTCCCTAGCCAAGAGACCCAGTACTTC
CASSFTLGVPSQETQYF
>TRBD1|few|TRBJ1-4|TRBV7-6
TGTGCCAGCAGCTTAGCTCGACAGGGTTACGAAAAACTGTTTTTT
CASSLARQGYEKLFF
>TRBD1|many|TRBJ2-2|TRBV20-1
TGCAGTGCTAGAGGCAGGACAGGGATCGGGGAGCTGTTTTTT
CSARGRTGIGELFF
>-|once|TRBJ2-1|TRBV23-1
TGCGCCAGCCGCCCCCGGGCGGAGTACAATGAGCAGTTCTTC
CASRPRAEYNEQFF
>TRBD1|-|TRBJ1-3|TRBV5-1
TGCGCCAGCAGCGTGACGACAGGGGGCTCGGGAAACACCATATATTTT
CASSVTTGGSGNTIYF
>TRBD2|many|TRBJ2-2|TRBV7-8
TGTGCCAGCAGCTTACGCGGGAGTGCCGGGGAGCTGTTTTTT
CASSLRGSAGELFF
>TRBD1|many|TRBJ2-7|TRBV28
TGTGCCAGCAGTTCAGGGGGCAATCGCTACGAGCAGTACTTC
CASSSGGNRYEQYF
>-|many|TRBJ1-5|TRBV10-2
TGCGCCAGCAGTGAGTTTAGGCTGGGGCGGAGGAATCAGCCCCAGCATTTT
CASSEFRLGRRNQPQHF
>-|many|TRBJ1-2|TRBV6-1
TGTGCCCCAACCAAGAAGGGCGGCTATGGCTACACCTTC
CAPTKKGGYGYTF
>-|many|TRBJ2-1|TRBV4-1
TGCGCCAGCAGCCGGCGGGCTTTAGTGGGATACAATGAGCAGTTCTTC
CASSRRALVGYNEQFF
>-|many|TRBJ2-7|TRBV7-9
TGTGCCAGCAGCATAGCCGGGGCCCCCGAGCAGTACTTC
CASSIAGAPEQYF
>-|many|TRBJ1-1|TRBV28
TGTGCCAGCAGTTTAATCCCGAACACTGAAGCTTTCTTT
CASSLIPNTEAFF
>-|many|TRBJ1-1|TRBV11-2
TGTGCCAGCAGCTCGGAGGAGGGCACTGAAGCTTTCTTT
CASSSEEGTEAFF